A selection of T cell receptor beta chains follows, all from one sample in a study of cytomegalovirus exposure and HLA in healthy donors. Measured with immunoSEQ multiplex PCR; TCRdb has only the in-frame clones, and not every one. The profile shows approximately 70,000 clones, 70% to 75% of them singletons. Specimen: PBMCs. Source of these receptors: a woman in her twenties or thirties in good health and CMV-seropositive. The CDR3 runs from the conserved cysteine through the conserved F or W. The D gene is left open where the match is weak.

V gene,CDR3 length,J gene,D gene,CDR3 DNA,CDR3 protein
TRBV30,14,TRBJ2-3,-,TGTGCCTGGAGGATACGGGAGCGGGCAGATACGCAGTATTTT,CAWRIRERADTQYF
TRBV28,13,TRBJ2-1,TRBD1,TGTGCCAGCAGAAGGACAGGGAACAATGAGCAGTTCTTC,CASRRTGNNEQFF
TRBV6-5,15,TRBJ1-2,-,TGTGCCAGCAGTTCCCGGGGGACTAGGGTTTATGGCTACACCTTC,CASSSRGTRVYGYTF
TRBV9,16,TRBJ2-5,-,TGTGCCAGCAGCGAGGGGGGGGACCTTATCCGGGAGACCCAGTACTTC,CASSEGGDLIRETQYF
TRBV28,11,TRBJ1-2,TRBD1,TGTGCCAGCGGCAGGGGGGTTTCGGTCACCTTC,CASGRGVSVTF
TRBV10-3,13,TRBJ1-1,-,TGTGCCACAGGACAGAGAGGGGACACTGAAGCTTTCTTT,CATGQRGDTEAFF
TRBV28,12,TRBJ1-1,-,TGTGCCAGCGGCCGGGGTCTGACTGAAGCTTTCTTT,CASGRGLTEAFF
TRBV18,13,TRBJ1-1,-,TGTGCCAGCTCACCAGGGGCGGACACTGAAGCTTTCTTT,CASSPGADTEAFF
TRBV11-2,15,TRBJ1-4,-,TGTGCCAGCAGCTTAGAGAGCAGCCGGGATGAAAAACTGTTTTTT,CASSLESSRDEKLFF
TRBV6-5,16,TRBJ2-1,-,TGTGCCAGCAGTTACTCGCTAGCCCACACGGGGAATGAGCAGTTCTTC,CASSYSLAHTGNEQFF
TRBV5-4,14,TRBJ2-5,TRBD1,TGTGCCAGCAGCCGGGACAGGAGTCAAGAGACCCAGTACTTC,CASSRDRSQETQYF